The 25 T cell receptor beta chains below come from one sample, sequenced in a study of blood T cell repertoires in COVID-19. The protocol was immunoSEQ multiplex PCR, while the TCRdb copy is restricted to in-frame clones and leaves out a portion. The table shows roughly 140,000 clones, with approximately 90% occurring only once. Source material: peripheral blood. Source of these receptors: a woman in her 70s with acute or convalescent COVID-19.

This chain joins TRBV18 and TRBJ1-3; maybe TRBD1 (5 bases). This CDR3 is 14 amino acids long. The V and J ends lost 4 bases and 3 bases respectively, with 10 bases between them. Germline V gene data show CDR1 as KGHSH and CDR2 as LQKENI. The CDR3 sequence is CASSLLDSGNTIYF. Written as DNA, the CDR3 is TGTGCCAGCTCACTCCTTGACAGTGGAAACACCATATATTTT.

V gene TRBV7-8 combines with J gene TRBJ2-7; TRBD2 aligns across 8 bases. Trimming took 6 bases from V and 6 from J; bases not matched to a gene: 7. CDR1 and CDR2 from the germline V gene are SGHVS and FQNEAQ. This CDR3 has 13 residues. DNA for the CDR3: TGTGCCAGCAGTTCCGGGGGGGAGGGCGAGCAGTACTTC. As protein: CASSSGGEGEQYF.

The genes are TRBV28 and TRBJ1-4, with 7 bases fitting TRBD1. J gave up 0 bases and V 7 bases, and 5 bases lay outside the gene matches. Germline CDR1 is MDHEN and CDR2 is SYDVKM. The CDR3 contains 15 residues. For the CDR3, the DNA is TGTGCCAGCAACGCCGGGACAGCAACTAATGAAAAACTGTTTTTT. The encoded protein is CASNAGTATNEKLFF.

The rearrangement joins TRBV3-1 (or the pseudogene TRBV3-2) to TRBJ1-4; D unclear. This CDR3 region has 14 residues. V was trimmed by 0 bases and J by 10 bases, leaving 12 bases between them. Per germline, CDR1 LGHDT and CDR2 YNNKEL (reference sequence). The CDR3 region has the DNA TGTGCCAGCAGCCAAGATCTTCCATTCGGAAAACTGTTTTTT. Translating gives CASSQDLPFGKLFF.

V usage is TRBV6-4 and J usage is TRBJ1-1; 9 bases match TRBD1. CDR1 and CDR2 (germline): MRHNA, SNTAGT. With 5 bases clipped from V and 5 bases from J, the junction kept 9 bases outside the gene matches. This CDR3 is built from 15 residues. CDR3 bases: TGTGCCAGCAGTAAAGGGACAGGGAGGTCGACTGAAGCTTTCTTT. It is translated as CASSKGTGRSTEAFF.

This clone occurred a few times. The chain is built from TRBV4-3 and TRBJ1-3, with 7 bases matching TRBD1. CDR1 is LGHNA and CDR2 is YSLEER in the germline V gene. V lost 4 bases to trimming and J lost 2 bases; unmatched junction nucleotides: 8. The CDR3 runs 16 residues. The CDR3 protein is CASSLGVRGPGNTIYF. CDR3 nucleotide sequence: TGCGCCAGCAGCCTAGGCGTAAGGGGGCCTGGAAACACCATATATTTT.

This clone appeared a single time. The V call is TRBV25-1, the J call TRBJ2-5; 10 positions match TRBD1. The CDR3 is 14 amino acids. Losses at the gene ends were 3 bases for V and 5 bases for J; bases not matched to a gene: 3. The V gene's germline CDR1 is MGHDK and CDR2 SYGVNS. This CDR3 reads CASSDDRGPETQYF. The CDR3 region has the DNA TGTGCCAGCAGTGACGACAGGGGGCCCGAGACCCAGTACTTC.

The chain combines TRBV11-2 with TRBJ2-2; tentative D call: TRBD1 (6 bases). Germline V gene lookup returns CDR1 SGHAT and CDR2 FQNNGV. The CDR3 loop spans 14 amino acids. The V end was cut by 2 bases, the J end by 6 bases, with 10 bases between. The CDR3 reads CASSLYEGAGELFF. CDR3 DNA sequence: TGTGCCAGCAGCTTATATGAGGGGGCCGGGGAGCTGTTTTTT.

This chain uses TRBV28 with TRBJ1-2; D gene ambiguous. Germline CDR1 reads MDHEN; CDR2 reads SYDVKM. The CDR3 covers 13 residues. Between the trimmed V and J ends, which lost 6 bases and 2 bases, there was a span of 10 bases. CDR3 sequence reads: CASRNPSNYGYTF. The CDR3 DNA reads as TGTGCCAGCAGAAATCCATCAAACTATGGCTACACCTTC.

The rearrangement uses TRBV4-1 and TRBJ1-2, with D possibly TRBD1 on 6 matching bases. There are 16 residues in the CDR3. Per germline, CDR1 MGHRA and CDR2 YSYEKL. The V gene lost 1 base and the J gene lost 0 bases, with 12 bases spanning the gap. The CDR3 protein is CASSQGDRRTNYGYTF. In nucleotides, the CDR3 is TGCGCCAGCAGCCAAGGAGACAGGCGTACTAACTATGGCTACACCTTC.

The J gene is TRBJ2-5, the V gene TRBV6-5; tentative D call: TRBD2 (6 bases). The germline V gene encodes CDR1 MNHEY and CDR2 SVGAGI. The length of the CDR3 is 13 residues. Trimming removed 6 bases at V and 5 bases at J, with 13 bases between. The CDR3 here is CASSVPGRETQYF. The CDR3 DNA follows: TGTGCCAGCAGCGTTCCTGGGAGGGAGACCCAGTACTTC.

V and J are TRBV5-4 and TRBJ1-2; 9 nucleotides match TRBD1. Trimming took 5 bases from V and 10 from J; bases not matched to a gene: 12. The CDR3 contains 14 residues. Germline V gene lookup returns CDR1 SGHNT and CDR2 YYREEE (reference sequence). CDR3 bases: TGTGCCAGCAGAGCTAGCCCGGACAGGGGAGACTACACCTTC. Protein sequence: CASRASPDRGDYTF.

The rearrangement joins TRBV2 to TRBJ1-2, with D tentatively TRBD1 (6 bases). Germline CDR1 and CDR2: SNHLY and FYNNEI. Trimming cost V 11 bases and J 5 bases, with 18 bases left between them. The CDR3 sequence is 13 residues long. CDR3 sequence (DNA): TGTGCCGCTAGGGGGGGAGCCGATTATGGCTACACCTTC. Translating it yields CAARGGADYGYTF. Full variable domain (missing parts from reference TRBV2 and TRBJ1-2): EPEVTQTPSHQVTQMGQEVILRCVPISNHLYFYWYRQILGQKVEFLVSFYNNEISEKSEIFDDQFSVERPDGSNFTLKIRSTKLEDSAMYFCAARGGADYGYTFGSGTRLTVV.

V and J are TRBV19 and TRBJ2-4; the match to TRBD2 covers 9 bases. The CDR3 runs 17 residues. From germline, CDR1 is LNHDA and CDR2 SQIVND (reference sequence). Germline trimming cut 3 bases from V and 5 bases from J; bases unmatched to any gene: 11. This CDR3 is CASSISQRGALENIQYF. The CDR3, as DNA: TGTGCCAGTAGTATCTCCCAGCGGGGGGCCCTCGAAAACATTCAGTACTTC.

This clone has just a few counts. The gene calls are TRBV7-8 and TRBJ1-1; D remains unclear. The germline CDR1 and CDR2 sequences are SGHVS and FQNEAQ. The CDR3 loop spans 14 amino acids. Trimming stripped 0 bases from V and 1 base from J, with 6 bases between. CDR3 residues: CASSLAHKNTEAFF. The CDR3 nucleotides are TGTGCCAGCAGCTTAGCGCACAAGAACACTGAAGCTTTCTTT.

The J gene is TRBJ2-1, the V gene TRBV6-5, with TRBD1 as a possible D gene (7 bases). The germline V gene encodes CDR1 MNHEY and CDR2 SVGAGI. This CDR3 contains 14 residues. V lost 6 bases and J lost 4, with 13 bases in between. The CDR3 DNA is TGTGCCAGCAGCTCCGCAGGGGGGTACAATGAGCAGTTCTTC. This codes for CASSSAGGYNEQFF.

The V and J genes are TRBV5-6 and TRBJ1-6; D unresolved. The V end lost 1 base, the J end lost 9 bases, and 20 bases lay between the germline ends. The CDR3 has 17 amino acids. Germline-derived CDR1 and CDR2 are SGHDT and YYEEEE. The CDR3 sequence: CASSLRGWRARLSPLHF. The CDR3 DNA follows: TGTGCCAGCAGCTTGCGGGGTTGGAGGGCGCGTCTTTCACCCCTCCACTTT.

V and J are TRBV5-4 and TRBJ2-1; D possibly corresponds to TRBD2 (6 bases). Germline V gene sequence: CDR1 SGHNT, CDR2 YYREEE (reference sequence). Trimming took off 0 bases at V and 4 bases at J, with 11 bases between the two ends. The length of the CDR3 is 15 residues. The CDR3 DNA reads TGTGCCAGCAGCTTGGCCGTGGGGGGTTACAATGAGCAGTTCTTC. It specifies CASSLAVGGYNEQFF.

The V and J genes are TRBV3-1 (or the pseudogene TRBV3-2) and TRBJ2-3, with 8 nucleotides matching TRBD2. Germline CDR1 and CDR2: LGHDT and YNNKEL (reference sequence). The V gene end was trimmed by 4 bases and the J gene end by 2 bases; junction bases not matched to a gene: 8. The CDR3 extends over 16 amino acids. CDR3 nucleotide sequence: TGTGCCAGCAGCCTAAGAGCGGGGGTGAACACAGATACGCAGTATTTT. Translation: CASSLRAGVNTDTQYF.

The chain couples TRBV6-6 to TRBJ1-5, with 11 positions matching TRBD1. The germline CDR1 and CDR2 sequences are MNHNY and SVGAGI (reference sequence). V lost 6 bases to trimming and J lost 1 base; unmatched junction nucleotides: 5. The CDR3 extends over 16 amino acids. CDR3 bases: TGTGCCAGCAGAACTGGACAGGGGGCCAGCAATCAGCCCCAGCATTTT. Translation: CASRTGQGASNQPQHF.

V and J are TRBV5-1 and TRBJ2-7; weak D call: TRBD2 (6 bases). This CDR3 has 15 residues. Trimming left V 1 base short and J 0 bases short, with 11 bases between. Per germline, CDR1 SGHRS and CDR2 YFSETQ. The CDR3 reads CASSLWPGDSYEQYV. CDR3 nucleotides: TGCGCCAGCAGCTTGTGGCCGGGGGACTCCTACGAGCAGTACGTC.

About this clone itself: Other DNA sequences in this sample translate to the same CDR3. The V gene is TRBV28, the J gene TRBJ2-1; 7 nucleotides agree with TRBD1. With V trimmed by 3 bases and J by 13 bases, 21 bases remained unmatched. Germline V gives CDR1 MDHEN, CDR2 SYDVKM. The CDR3 has 17 amino acids. CDR3 residues: CASSLWGPQTGPSEQFF. In DNA, the CDR3 is TGTGCCAGCAGTTTGTGGGGTCCCCAGACAGGGCCCAGTGAACAGTTCTTC. Full variable domain (outside the CDR3, taken from reference TRBV28 and TRBJ2-1): DVKVTQSSRYLVKRTGEKVFLECVQDMDHENMFWYRQDPGLGLRLIYFSYDVKMKEKGDIPEGYSVSREKKERFSLILESASTNQTSMYLCASSLWGPQTGPSEQFFGPGTRLTVL.

J is TRBJ2-1 and V is TRBV10-2; TRBD1 aligns across 7 bases. The ends lost 2 bases at V and 0 bases at J; junction bases unmatched: 4. The length of the CDR3 is 16 residues. Germline-derived CDR1 and CDR2 are WSHSY and SAAADI. The CDR3 DNA reads TGCGCCAGCAGTGAGAAGGCAGGGGGCTCCTACAATGAGCAGTTCTTC. This gives the protein CASSEKAGGSYNEQFF.

In DNA, the CDR3 is TGTGCCAGCAGAGAGGGAGGTAGGCCGAACACTGAAGCTTTCTTT. Translating gives CASREGGRPNTEAFF. The chain links TRBV6-6 to TRBJ1-1; D not certain. This CDR3 is built from 15 residues. Germline-derived CDR1 and CDR2 are MNHNY and SVGAGI (reference sequence). V gave up 6 bases and J gave up 1 base, with 15 bases separating them.

In its sample, this clone was seen once. V gene TRBV6-5 combines with J gene TRBJ2-1, with 11 nucleotides matching TRBD1. The CDR3 contains 14 residues. The junction had 6 bases not matched to a gene; V was cut back by 6 bases and J by 8 bases. The germline V gene has CDR1 MNHEY and CDR2 SVGAGI. The CDR3 loop is CASRGTGGFHEQFF. The CDR3 coding sequence is TGTGCCAGCAGGGGGACAGGGGGATTTCATGAGCAGTTCTTC.